Listed below are T cell receptor beta chains from one sample, sequenced in a study of neoadjuvant anti-PD-1 for oral cavity cancer. Profiled with immunoSEQ multiplex PCR; TCRdb holds only in-frame clones, not every one. The table lists over 65,000 clones, roughly 81% of them singletons. The source was PBMCs, collected after nivolumab (anti-PD-1) treatment. These receptors all come from a person aged 35-79 years with oral cavity squamous cell carcinoma. Each CDR3 is given with its conserved first and last residue.

v_call: TRBV6-6; cdr3_aa: CASEGRNTGELFF
v_call: TRBV28; cdr3_aa: CASRPLAGGQFF
v_call: TRBV7-8; cdr3_aa: CASSLGLQDNEQFF
v_call: TRBV4-2; cdr3_aa: CASSQDSGTDTQYF
v_call: TRBV14; cdr3_aa: CASSLSGGTYEQYF
v_call: TRBV5-1; cdr3_aa: CASSLGQSTDTQYF
v_call: TRBV5-1; cdr3_aa: CASSGREAQGDEQFF
v_call: TRBV19; cdr3_aa: CASSITSGMYNEQFF
v_call: TRBV15; cdr3_aa: CATSRVGTGGNQPQHF
v_call: TRBV7-2; cdr3_aa: CASSRTGPYGYTF
v_call: TRBV18; cdr3_aa: CASSPIGLAHNEQFF
v_call: TRBV7-6; cdr3_aa: CASSFEPWDEKLFF
v_call: TRBV5-4; cdr3_aa: CASSLPGSTDTQYF
v_call: TRBV28; cdr3_aa: CASSFAPKAEAFF
v_call: TRBV6-1; cdr3_aa: CASSVRGGWDEKLFF
v_call: TRBV5-4; cdr3_aa: CASSPAGAGYYEQYF
v_call: TRBV2; cdr3_aa: CASRGGQGVEKLFF
v_call: TRBV6-1; cdr3_aa: CASSTGVGTADIQYF
v_call: TRBV18; cdr3_aa: CASSPDLAGGSDGKNIQYF
v_call: TRBV13; cdr3_aa: CASSSRQSGGGYEQYF
v_call: TRBV19; cdr3_aa: CASSIDQGGFGGYTF
v_call: TRBV30; cdr3_aa: CAWSPDSNQPQHF